Here is one TCR beta chain with its context. This record comes from a study of shared clonotypes between healthy human individuals. Repertoires were generated with immunoSEQ multiplex PCR, while TCRdb's copy carries only in-frame clones and drops some. The sample has millions of clones, 85% to 95% seen once. Per germline, CDR1 SEHNR and CDR2 FQNEAQ (reference sequence). V was trimmed by 0 bases and J by 5 bases, leaving 13 bases between them. The CDR3 length is 16 residues. The V and J genes are TRBV7-9 and TRBJ2-2; D unresolved. The sequence derives from a young man in good health. What was sequenced was naive CD4+ T cells sorted from blood. Stated subset: CD45RA+ positively selected. The CDR3 DNA follows: TGTGCCAGCAGCTTAGCGATGCCTGGTCGGACCGGGGAGCTGTTTTTT. Translation gives CASSLAMPGRTGELFF.